These 32 T cell receptor beta chains were all obtained from the same sample, sequenced in a study of breast tumors, draining lymph nodes, adjacent tissues. TCRdb used MiXCR to reprocess the multiplex PCR reads, holding one entry per CDR3 protein. The table includes some 47,000 distinct CDR3 sequences, roughly 39% detected once. What was sequenced was breast tumor tissue. These receptors were obtained from a female donor with breast cancer. Some clones in this sample may be carry-over from other donors' samples.

This chain links TRBV2 with TRBJ2-7, with D possibly being TRBD1 or TRBD2 (5 bases each). CDR1 is SNHLY, CDR2 FYNNEI, per germline. V lost 8 bases to trimming and J lost 3 bases, with 14 bases between them. The CDR3 is 13 residues long. Here the CDR3 reads CASASGPDYEQYF. In DNA form, the CDR3 reads TGTGCCAGCGCCTCGGGGCCAGACTACGAGCAGTACTTC.

In its sample, this clonotype was seen once. The rearrangement uses TRBV20-1 and TRBJ1-1; 7 bases are a match to TRBD1. The CDR3 is 14 residues long. Germline CDR1 reads DFQATT; CDR2 reads SNEGSKA (reference sequence). Trimming took 3 bases from V and 5 from J; bases not matched to a gene: 9. The CDR3 DNA is TGCAGTGCTAGTGGAACAGGGGCTGGGACTGAAGCTTTCTTT. This codes for CSASGTGAGTEAFF.

In this sample, this clonotype turned up many times. V usage is TRBV7-3 and J usage is TRBJ2-1; TRBD2 matches 9 bases. The V and J ends lost 4 bases and 9 bases, in that order; junction bases with no gene match: 10. Germline values: CDR1 SGHTA, CDR2 FQGTGA. The CDR3 is 15 residues long. CDR3 sequence reads: CASSSLAGRSGEQFF. The DNA of the CDR3 is TGTGCCAGCAGCTCTCTAGCGGGAAGGTCGGGTGAGCAGTTCTTC.

This clonotype was recorded many times. The V call is TRBV6-6, the J call TRBJ2-1, with 8 bases matching TRBD2. Trimming cost V 5 bases and J 10 bases; bases outside gene matches: 10. The CDR3 has 14 residues. Germline loops: CDR1 MNHNY, CDR2 SVGAGI (reference sequence). The CDR3 reads CASSPGLEGREQFF. The CDR3 coding sequence is TGTGCCAGCAGTCCGGGACTAGAGGGACGGGAGCAGTTCTTC.

In this sample, this clonotype turned up many times. The rearrangement joins TRBV10-3 to TRBJ2-3; 11 bases are shared with TRBD2. The CDR3 spans 17 residues. J gave up 1 base and V 0 bases, and 3 bases lay outside the gene matches. CDR1 is ENHRY and CDR2 is SYGVKD in the germline V gene. The CDR3 coding sequence is TGTGCCATCAGTGAGTCGACTAGCGGGATTCGCACAGATACGCAGTATTTT. Its protein product is CAISESTSGIRTDTQYF.

This chain joins TRBV20-1 and TRBJ2-1, with 8 bases fitting TRBD1. Germline V gene sequence: CDR1 DFQATT, CDR2 SNEGSKA (reference sequence). The CDR3 runs 15 residues. Here the CDR3 reads CGYLDQDRGIDEQFF. CDR3 DNA sequence: TGCGGCTATTTGGACCAAGACAGGGGAATAGATGAGCAGTTCTTC.

Note on this clonotype: This could be a read error, since a much larger clone is one nucleotide away. The J gene is TRBJ2-7, the V gene TRBV28; D not certain. The CDR3 extends over 13 amino acids. Germline V gene lookup returns CDR1 MDHEN and CDR2 SYDVKM. V lost 5 bases and J 3 bases, leaving 11 bases between the germline ends. The CDR3 region has the DNA TGTGCCAGCAGTAGGGCCAGTGACTACGAGCAGTACTTC. It translates to CASSRASDYEQYF. The full variable domain, completed using reference TRBV28 and TRBJ2-7, is DVKVTQSSRYLVKRTGEKVFLECVQDMDHENMFWYRQDPGLGLRLIYFSYDVKMKEKGDIPEGYSVSREKKERFSLILESASTNQTSMYLCASSRASDYEQYFGPGTRLTVT.

The genes are TRBV24-1 and TRBJ1-2, with TRBD1 matching over 9 bases. The J segment lost 7 bases and the V segment lost 7 bases, leaving 6 bases of the junction unmatched. The CDR3 loop spans 13 amino acids. CDR1 is KGHDR and CDR2 is SFDVKD in the germline V gene. CDR3 region: CATRGQGGVGYTF. CDR3 in DNA: TGTGCCACCAGGGGACAGGGCGGGGTTGGCTACACCTTC.

Worth noting for this clonotype: One base away lies a much larger clone, so this may be a sequencing read error. The chain joins TRBV6-2 or TRBV6-3 to TRBJ2-7; tentatively, D is TRBD1 (5 bases). This CDR3 comprises 14 residues. Germline CDR1 is MNHEY and CDR2 is SVGEGT. CDR3 coding DNA: TGTGCCAGCACCCGCCAGGGTCCCTCCTACGAGCAGCACTTC. Amino acid sequence: CASTRQGPSYEQHF.

J is TRBJ1-5 and V is TRBV7-3; D remains unclear. Germline CDR1 SGHTA, CDR2 FQGTGA. CDR3 length: 15 residues. Trimming removed 6 bases from V and 7 bases from J, with 19 bases in between. CDR3 residues: CASRGLAGGRQPQHF. In DNA, the CDR3 is TGTGCCAGCAGAGGACTAGCGGGAGGGCGGCAGCCCCAGCATTTT.

The DNA of the CDR3 is TGTGCCAGCAGCTTGGGTAGCGGGAGGAACAATGAGCAGTTCTTC. The encoded protein is CASSLGSGRNNEQFF. The rearrangement uses TRBV7-2 and TRBJ2-1, with TRBD2 matching 10 bases. V shed 3 bases, J shed 5 bases, and the junction held 4 bases outside the gene matches. The germline V gene has CDR1 SGHTA and CDR2 FQGNSA. The CDR3 extends over 15 amino acids.

This clonotype was recorded many times. The V call is TRBV12-3 or TRBV12-4, the J call TRBJ1-4; no clear D. The CDR3 spans 12 residues. The V end was cut by 3 bases, the J end by 14 bases, with 13 bases between. DNA for the CDR3: TGTGCCAGCAGTTTGTATGGCAGTAGCCTGTTTTTT. This sequence encodes CASSLYGSSLFF.

This clonotype has a count of ten or more. This chain links TRBV20-1 with TRBJ1-4; D gene ambiguous. CDR3 length: 16 amino acids. CDR1 DFQATT and CDR2 SNEGSKA come from the germline V gene (reference sequence). The V end lost 4 bases, the J end lost 7 bases, and 22 bases lay between the germline ends. CDR3 in DNA: TGCAGTGCTAAATCGGGTTTTGGCCCCTCCGGTGAAAAACTGTTTTTT. This encodes CSAKSGFGPSGEKLFF.

The chain employs TRBV2 and TRBJ2-2; TRBD1 aligns across 7 bases. Germline V gene data show CDR1 as SNHLY and CDR2 as FYNNEI. Losses at the gene ends were 5 bases for V and 2 bases for J; bases not matched to a gene: 11. The CDR3 contains 17 residues. The CDR3 nucleotides read TGTGCCAGCAGTCGACAGGGTGCAGCCGGAAACACCGGGGAGCTGTTTTTT. This encodes CASSRQGAAGNTGELFF.

A single count supports this clonotype. Compared with germline, one end of the junction differs, possibly owing to a read error. The rearrangement uses TRBV11-2 and TRBJ2-5, with D tentatively TRBD1 (6 bases). Germline CDR1 reads SGHAT; CDR2 reads FQNNGV. The CDR3 loop spans 15 amino acids. The CDR3 region has the DNA TGTGCCAGCAGCTCTAAGTATGACTCAGGGGAGACTCAGTACTTC. Its protein is CASSSKYDSGETQYF.

On this clonotype: A clone one base away is much larger, so this may be a read error. The chain combines TRBV6-1 with TRBJ1-5; D possibly corresponds to TRBD1 (6 bases). The germline V and J ends were trimmed by 8 bases and 5 bases, with 13 bases remaining between them. The CDR3 is 13 residues long. Germline V gene lookup returns CDR1 MNHNS and CDR2 SASEGT. The CDR3 loop is CASQAGVHQPQHF. CDR3 coding DNA: TGTGCCAGCCAGGCAGGGGTACATCAGCCCCAGCATTTT.

This clonotype has a count of ten or more. V and J are TRBV29-1 and TRBJ1-3; no definite D call. V lost 3 bases and J 4 bases, leaving 7 bases between the germline ends. Germline CDR1 SQVTM, CDR2 ANQGSEA. CDR3 length: 12 amino acids. CDR3 sequence (DNA): TGCAGCGTTGACCGAGGCGGAAACACCATATATTTT. Encoded protein: CSVDRGGNTIYF.

The chain is built from TRBV20-1 and TRBJ2-3; 9 bases line up with TRBD2. The junction had 12 bases not matched to a gene; V was cut back by 5 bases and J by 3 bases. CDR3 length: 16 residues. Germline CDR1 and CDR2: DFQATT and SNEGSKA (reference sequence). In DNA form, the CDR3 reads TGCAGTGCTTCGTTTCAGACTAGCGGTTTAACAGATACGCAGTATTTT. Protein: CSASFQTSGLTDTQYF.

CDR3 protein: CASSLRQGARGYTF. CDR3 DNA: TGCGCCAGCAGCCTACGACAGGGGGCGCGTGGCTACACCTTC. The rearrangement links TRBV4-1 to TRBJ1-2, with 10 bases matching TRBD1. The germline V gene encodes CDR1 MGHRA and CDR2 YSYEKL. The CDR3 is made up of 14 amino acids. V trimming: 4 bases; J trimming: 7 bases; junction bases outside the gene matches: 6.

The table lists this clonotype with many counts. The chain is built from TRBV7-2 and TRBJ2-3; 13 bases line up with TRBD2. The germline V gene encodes CDR1 SGHTA and CDR2 FQGNSA. Trimming removed 5 bases from V and 4 bases from J; junction bases left unmatched: 9. The CDR3 runs 17 residues. CDR3 sequence (DNA): TGTGCCAGCAGCCGGACTAGCGGGAGTAGGACCGCAGATACGCAGTATTTT. Residues: CASSRTSGSRTADTQYF. The whole variable domain, remainder taken from reference TRBV7-2 and TRBJ2-3, is GAGVSQSPSNKVTEKGKDVELRCDPISGHTALYWYRQSLGQGLEFLIYFQGNSAPDKSGLPSDRFSAERTGGSVSTLTIQRTQQEDSAVYLCASSRTSGSRTADTQYFGPGTRLTVL.

The chain couples TRBV11-2 to TRBJ1-1, with D maybe TRBD1 (6 bases). V was clipped by 5 bases and J by 7 bases, with 17 bases between them. The CDR3 is 14 amino acids. CDR1 is SGHAT and CDR2 is FQNNGV in the germline V gene. CDR3 amino acids: CASSRGFGGGEAFF. CDR3 in DNA: TGTGCCAGCAGCCGGGGCTTCGGAGGGGGTGAAGCTTTCTTT.

The J gene is TRBJ1-2, the V gene TRBV12-3 or TRBV12-4, with 7 nucleotides matching TRBD1. The CDR3 contains 14 residues. V gave up 6 bases and J gave up 4 bases; unmatched junction bases: 8. CDR3 nucleotide sequence: TGTGCCAGCAGAAATTCAGGGGGTGGCTATGGCTACACCTTC. It encodes CASRNSGGGYGYTF.

Remarks on this clonotype: The junction departs from germline at one end; a sequencing error may be responsible. The V call is TRBV5-1, the J call TRBJ1-2; 8 positions agree with TRBD1. The germline CDR1 and CDR2 sequences are SGHRS and YFSETQ. The CDR3 covers 16 residues. For the CDR3, the DNA is TGCGCCAGCAGCTCTTACCTCGCAGGGGGCGGCTATAGCTACATCTTC. This translates into CASSSYLAGGGYSYIF.

The CDR3 reads CSVNHYPISYEQYF. In DNA, the CDR3 is TGCAGCGTCAATCACTACCCGATCTCCTACGAGCAGTACTTC. This chain uses TRBV29-1 with TRBJ2-7, with no clear D. Germline CDR1 is SQVTM and CDR2 is ANQGSEA. The CDR3 covers 14 residues. V was pared by 6 bases and J by 0 bases, with 15 bases between.

The V gene is TRBV20-1, the J gene TRBJ2-7, with 9 bases matching TRBD1. V shed 6 bases and J 4 bases; nucleotides not matched to a gene: 10. This CDR3 region has 14 residues. Germline V gives CDR1 DFQATT, CDR2 SNEGSKA (reference sequence). The CDR3 sequence is CSARPGQGLYEQYF. CDR3 in DNA: TGCAGTGCGAGACCGGGACAGGGTCTATACGAGCAGTACTTC.

This clonotype was seen just once. The chain is built from TRBV7-9 and TRBJ1-6; 7 nucleotides align to TRBD1. The germline gives CDR1 SEHNR, CDR2 FQNEAQ (reference sequence). V dropped 2 bases and J dropped 10; count of bases not matched to a gene: 5. This CDR3 spans 14 amino acids. The CDR3 DNA follows: TGTGCCAGCAGCTTACAGGGGGAAGGATCACCCCTCCACTTT. Amino acids: CASSLQGEGSPLHF. The whole variable domain, remainder taken from reference TRBV7-9 and TRBJ1-6, is DTGVSQNPRHKITKRGQNVTFRCDPISEHNRLYWYRQTLGQGPEFLTYFQNEAQLEKSRLLSDRFSAERPKGSFSTLEIQRTEQGDSAMYLCASSLQGEGSPLHFGNGTRLTVT.

This clonotype has at least ten counts. This chain uses TRBV5-1 with TRBJ1-2; 10 bases fit TRBD1. Per germline, CDR1 SGHRS and CDR2 YFSETQ. The CDR3 is 16 amino acids. J gave up 8 bases and V 2 bases, and 12 bases lay outside the gene matches. This CDR3 is CASSFTTGTGELGYTF. CDR3 coding DNA: TGCGCCAGCAGCTTTACCACCGGGACAGGGGAGTTGGGCTACACCTTC.

The table lists this clonotype with many counts. The final CDR3 position lacks the conserved phenylalanine or tryptophan, pointing to a likely read error. The genes are TRBV20-1 and TRBJ2-6; D not certain. The CDR3 is 13 residues long. The V end lost 3 bases, the J end lost 0 bases, and 3 bases lay between the germline ends. CDR1 is DFQATT and CDR2 is SNEGSKA in the germline V gene (reference sequence). CDR3 DNA sequence: TGCAGTGCTAGCAGCTCTGGGGCCAACGTCCTGACTTCC. Encoded protein: CSASSSGANVLTS.

This clonotype was detected many times. J is TRBJ2-1 and V is TRBV12-3 or TRBV12-4; perhaps TRBD2 as D (6 bases). With 3 bases removed from V and 6 bases from J, the gap between germline ends came to 12 bases. CDR3 length: 14 residues. In DNA form, the CDR3 reads TGTGCCAGCAGTTTCGGGGGATTTGGCAATGAGCAGTTCTTC. Amino acids: CASSFGGFGNEQFF.

This clonotype was counted ten times or more. The chain carries TRBV12-3 or TRBV12-4 and TRBJ2-1, with 12 bases aligning to TRBD2. This CDR3 region has 17 residues. V shed 8 bases, J shed 1 base, and the junction held 9 bases outside the gene matches. Written as DNA, the CDR3 is TGTGCCAGCCGGACAGAGCTAGCGGGAGGGTCCTACAATGAGCAGTTCTTC. Translating gives CASRTELAGGSYNEQFF.

The chain uses TRBV6-6 and TRBJ2-3; no firm D call. V lost 5 bases and J 4 bases, leaving 16 bases between the germline ends. This CDR3 has 15 amino acids. Germline assignment: CDR1 MNHNY and CDR2 SVGAGI (reference sequence). CDR3 sequence (DNA): TGTGCCAGCAGTCAAAGGACGGTGAGCGCAGATACGCAGTATTTT. Translating it yields CASSQRTVSADTQYF.

This clonotype showed up many times. The V call is TRBV5-8, the J call TRBJ2-5, with a tentative D call TRBD2 (6 bases). The CDR3 extends over 16 amino acids. The V and J ends lost 9 bases and 2 bases respectively, with 23 bases between them. Germline V gene data show CDR1 as SGHTS and CDR2 as YDEGEE. CDR3 coding DNA: TGTGCCACCTTCCGGGAACCGGAGGGCCTACAAGAGACCCAGTACTTC. It specifies CATFREPEGLQETQYF.